This TCR beta chain was documented in a study of T cell repertoires in cytomegalovirus infection. Germline V lookup: CDR1 SNHLY, CDR2 FYNNEI. This CDR3 spans 15 amino acids. V gave up 5 bases and J gave up 7 bases; unmatched junction bases: 11. Each CDR3 protein is one row after TCRdb ran MiXCR on the reads. The sample consists of about 490,000 distinct CDR3 sequences, about 10% of them appearing once. This clonotype has a handful of counts. Sequencing was done on a sample of PBMCs. The rearrangement joins TRBV2 to TRBJ1-5; 7 bases are shared with TRBD1. This sequence was found in a human donor in good health (CMV status not recorded). Some clones in this sample may be carry-over from other donors' samples. CDR3 DNA sequence: TGTGCCAGCAGTAGGGACAGCGCAGGAAGCCAGCCCCAGCATTTT. As protein: CASSRDSAGSQPQHF.